The source of this T cell receptor (beta chain) is a study of T-cell memory formation after mild COVID-19. Using its own MiXCR run on the 5' RACE reads, TCRdb lists one record per CDR3 protein. The repertoire holds 130,000 to 150,000 distinct CDR3 sequences, with around 5.8% as singletons. This CDR3 comprises 13 residues. Germline CDR1 is DFQATT and CDR2 is SNEGSKA (reference sequence). V lost 1 base and J 2 bases, leaving 8 bases between the germline ends. This clonotype has at least ten counts. The sequence derives from an adult woman who had mild COVID-19 (a few samples of this study predate the infection). Cell type and time point are not known. The J gene is TRBJ2-5, the V gene TRBV20-1; D not certain. The sequenced sample consisted of PBMCs or a T cell subset sorted from them (not recorded which). The CDR3 DNA is TGCAGTGCTAGAGCAGAGACTCAAGAGACCCAGTACTTC. The encoded protein is CSARAETQETQYF.